Listed below are T cell receptor beta chains from one sample, sequenced in a study of T cells in Graves' hyperthyroidism and ophthalmopathy. TCRdb reanalysed the multiplex PCR reads using MiXCR and keeps one entry per CDR3 protein. There are more than 500,000 distinct CDR3 sequences in the sample; 15% to 20% occur only once, and approximately 30% lies in the top ten. The sequenced material came from blood. These receptor sequences come from a woman aged 25 to 45 with Graves' ophthalmopathy. Each CDR3 is given with its conserved first and last residue. D genes are given only for firm matches. Rows may omit the clone size; those that give it use once, few, many or a size class.

V gene: TRBV4-1; J gene: TRBJ2-1; D gene: NA; clone size: few; CDR3 protein: CASSQASGEGQFF; CDR3 DNA: TGCGCCAGCAGTCAAGCCAGCGGTGAAGGGCAGTTCTTC
V gene: TRBV10-3; J gene: TRBJ2-1; D gene: TRBD2; clone size: many; CDR3 protein: CAAFGTSGTYYNEQFF; CDR3 DNA: TGTGCCGCCTTCGGGACTAGCGGAACCTACTACAATGAGCAGTTCTTC
V gene: TRBV12-5; J gene: TRBJ2-1; D gene: NA; clone size: many; CDR3 protein: CASGLSKAEQFF; CDR3 DNA: TGTGCTAGTGGGCTAAGCAAGGCTGAGCAGTTCTTC
V gene: TRBV30; J gene: TRBJ2-4; D gene: NA; clone size: many; CDR3 protein: CAGTGMEKNIQYF; CDR3 DNA: TGTGCCGGAACAGGGATGGAGAAAAACATTCAGTACTTC
V gene: TRBV28; J gene: TRBJ2-7; D gene: TRBD2; clone size: few; CDR3 protein: CASKAGGLSARQYF; CDR3 DNA: TGTGCCAGTAAAGCGGGAGGGCTATCGGCCAGGCAGTACTTC
V gene: TRBV19; J gene: TRBJ1-5; D gene: NA; clone size: few; CDR3 protein: CASSIDFGQRTQPQHF; CDR3 DNA: TGTGCCAGTAGTATAGATTTCGGACAGAGGACTCAGCCCCAGCATTTT
V gene: TRBV19; J gene: TRBJ1-5; D gene: TRBD1; clone size: NA; CDR3 protein: CASSSAKGQGGFQPQHF; CDR3 DNA: TGTGCCAGTAGTAGCGCCAAGGGACAGGGAGGATTTCAGCCCCAGCATTTT
V gene: TRBV24-1; J gene: TRBJ1-5; D gene: NA; clone size: NA; CDR3 protein: CATSDSAGSNQPQHF; CDR3 DNA: TGTGCCACCAGTGATTCAGCAGGTAGCAATCAGCCCCAGCATTTT
V gene: TRBV18; J gene: TRBJ2-4; D gene: NA; clone size: many; CDR3 protein: CASSQGEGENIQYF; CDR3 DNA: TGTGCCAGCTCACAGGGTGAGGGGGAAAACATTCAGTACTTC
V gene: TRBV6-1; J gene: TRBJ1-3; D gene: NA; clone size: many; CDR3 protein: CASSPNGGPGNTIYF; CDR3 DNA: TGTGCCAGCAGTCCAAACGGGGGTCCTGGAAACACCATATATTTT
V gene: TRBV10-2; J gene: TRBJ2-2; D gene: NA; clone size: NA; CDR3 protein: CASSENKGELFF; CDR3 DNA: TGCGCCAGCAGTGAGAATAAGGGGGAGCTGTTTTTT
V gene: TRBV12-3/TRBV12-4; J gene: TRBJ2-7; D gene: NA; clone size: NA; CDR3 protein: CASSLSGGGGRLIHEQYF; CDR3 DNA: TGTGCCAGCAGTTTGAGTGGGGGGGGGGGCAGGTTAATCCACGAGCAGTACTTC
V gene: TRBV25-1; J gene: TRBJ1-5; D gene: NA; clone size: NA; CDR3 protein: CASSSLGGSQPQHF; CDR3 DNA: TGTGCCAGCAGCTCTCTTGGGGGGAGTCAGCCCCAGCATTTT
V gene: TRBV28; J gene: TRBJ2-7; D gene: TRBD2; clone size: many; CDR3 protein: CASSFQIASGRYEQYF; CDR3 DNA: TGTGCCAGCAGTTTCCAGATTGCCAGCGGGAGGTACGAGCAGTACTTC
V gene: TRBV19; J gene: TRBJ1-5; D gene: NA; clone size: NA; CDR3 protein: CASRTTDLSNQPQHF; CDR3 DNA: TGTGCCAGTAGAACGACAGACCTGAGCAATCAGCCCCAGCATTTT
V gene: TRBV24-1; J gene: TRBJ2-1; D gene: NA; clone size: few; CDR3 protein: CATSQDKPEQFF; CDR3 DNA: TGTGCCACCAGTCAAGACAAGCCCGAGCAGTTCTTC
V gene: TRBV25-1; J gene: TRBJ2-2; D gene: NA; clone size: NA; CDR3 protein: CASSEFAGTGELFF; CDR3 DNA: TGTGCCAGCAGTGAATTCGCAGGGACGGGGGAGCTGTTTTTT
V gene: TRBV15; J gene: TRBJ2-3; D gene: TRBD1; clone size: many; CDR3 protein: CATSRDRTGSVDTQYF; CDR3 DNA: TGTGCCACCAGCAGAGACCGGACAGGATCCGTGGATACGCAGTATTTT
V gene: TRBV18; J gene: TRBJ2-5; D gene: NA; clone size: many; CDR3 protein: CASSPPNSLETQYF; CDR3 DNA: TGTGCCAGCTCACCACCAAACAGTTTGGAGACCCAGTACTTC
V gene: TRBV20-1; J gene: TRBJ2-2; D gene: TRBD1; clone size: few; CDR3 protein: CSATGQAKTGELFF; CDR3 DNA: TGCAGTGCTACGGGACAGGCGAAAACCGGGGAGCTGTTTTTT